The clone carrying this TCR beta chain was seen more than once but under ten times. Its target is unknown. Cells sorted as Tregs were CD4+, CD25+ and CD127-/low. The V and J ends lost 5 bases and 2 bases, in that order; junction bases with no gene match: 9. Germline V gene sequence: CDR1 MNHEY, CDR2 SMNVEV (reference sequence). The CDR3 has 15 amino acids. Study-level points and caveats: Greatest tumor Treg TCR overlap was with tumor naive CD4+ cells. Whole repertoires were not studied in the larger cohort, only one V-J beta rearrangement. Tumor memory CD4+ T cell TCR gene usage clustered with blood and lymph node memory CD4+ cells and lymph node naive CD4+ cells.

Semi-nested PCR with Nested Universal Primer A followed constant-region reverse priming of full-length variable regions. One entry per CDR3 protein, called by TCRdb with MiXCR from the 5' RACE reads. Of 35,000 to 50,000 distinct CDR3 sequences in the sample, roughly 20% were seen once. The V call is TRBV27, the J call TRBJ2-7; 7 nucleotides agree with TRBD1. Sequenced input: Tregs sorted from a lymph node. The sequence derives from a female donor with breast cancer. CDR3 loop: CASSGTRQGPYEQYF. The CDR3 DNA follows: TGTGCCAGCAGTGGAACCCGACAGGGCCCCTACGAGCAGTACTTC.